A selection of T cell receptor beta chains follows, all from one sample in a study of blood T cell repertoires in COVID-19. Produced via immunoSEQ multiplex PCR; TCRdb's table is partial and in-frame only. The sample has 170,000 or so clones, roughly 83% seen once. Sequenced input: peripheral blood. These receptors originate from a man aged 18 to 29 with active or convalescent COVID-19. Each CDR3 is given with its conserved first and last residue. The D gene is left open where the match is weak. Expanded clones get a size class; other rows say once, few or many, or leave the size out.

CASSPGGRVSSYNEQFF | TGTGCCAGCAGCCCGGGGGGGCGGGTGAGCTCCTACAATGAGCAGTTCTTC | TRBD2 | TRBV11-3 | . | TRBJ2-1
CASSQDRDTSDEQYF | TGCGCCAGCAGCCAAGATAGGGACACCTCGGACGAGCAGTACTTC | . | TRBV4-3 | . | TRBJ2-7
CASSLDNNYGYTF | TGTGCCAGCAGCTTAGACAATAACTATGGCTACACCTTC | . | TRBV7-2 | . | TRBJ1-2
CASSSQGQVEAFF | TGCGCCAGCAGCTCCCAGGGACAGGTTGAAGCTTTCTTT | TRBD1 | TRBV5-1 | . | TRBJ1-1
CASRPTGMDNSPLHF | TGCGCCAGCAGGCCGACAGGGATGGATAATTCACCCCTCCACTTT | TRBD1 | TRBV4-1 | once | TRBJ1-6
CASSLAGDRGPTGELFF | TGTGCCAGCAGCTTAGCGGGGGACAGGGGTCCCACCGGGGAGCTGTTTTTT | TRBD1 | TRBV7-9 | . | TRBJ2-2
CASRPQGVWNQPQHF | TGTGCCAGCAGACCACAGGGGGTTTGGAATCAGCCCCAGCATTTT | TRBD1 | TRBV28 | . | TRBJ1-5
CASSIRVGYEQYF | TGTGCCAGTAGTATCAGGGTCGGGTACGAGCAGTACTTC | . | TRBV19 | once | TRBJ2-7
CASSTYGEQYF | TGTGCCAGCAGTACATACGGGGAGCAGTACTTC | . | TRBV12-3/TRBV12-4 | . | TRBJ2-7
CASSQVQGYEQYF | TGCGCCAGCAGCCAAGTCCAGGGGTACGAGCAGTACTTC | . | TRBV4-3 | few | TRBJ2-7
CASSLSRDRGRGYTF | TGTGCCAGCAGTTTATCCCGGGACAGGGGCCGGGGCTACACCTTC | TRBD1 | TRBV27 | . | TRBJ1-2
CASSRSMNTEAFF | TGTGCCAGTAGCAGATCCATGAACACTGAAGCTTTCTTT | . | TRBV19 | . | TRBJ1-1
CASSHTSNEQFF | TGCGCCAGCAGCCATACTAGCAATGAGCAGTTCTTC | . | TRBV4-1 | . | TRBJ2-1
CASSSGTGASNSGNTIYF | TGTGCCAGCTCGTCCGGGACAGGCGCCTCAAACTCTGGAAACACCATATATTTT | TRBD1 | TRBV18 | . | TRBJ1-3
CASSGDREAYNEQFF | TGCGCCAGCAGCGGGGACAGGGAGGCCTACAATGAGCAGTTCTTC | TRBD1 | TRBV4-3 | . | TRBJ2-1
CATSREAGDTRSSYNEQFF | TGTGCCACCAGCAGAGAAGCTGGGGACACAAGGAGCTCCTACAATGAGCAGTTCTTC | . | TRBV15 | once | TRBJ2-1
CASSLDYQETQYF | TGTGCCAGCAGCTTGGACTACCAAGAGACCCAGTACTTC | . | TRBV5-4 | . | TRBJ2-5
CASSTKGGFYNEQFF | TGTGCCAGCTCGACGAAGGGAGGATTCTACAATGAGCAGTTCTTC | . | TRBV19 | . | TRBJ2-1
CASSLFNREQYF | TGTGCCAGCAGTTTATTCAACCGGGAGCAGTACTTC | . | TRBV28 | . | TRBJ2-7
CATSDDYRGLPDTQYF | TGTGCCACCAGTGATGACTATCGGGGACTTCCAGATACGCAGTATTTT | . | TRBV24-1 | . | TRBJ2-3
CASSPRDRVPSGANVLTF | TGTGCCAGCAGTCCGCGGGACAGGGTCCCCTCTGGGGCCAACGTCCTGACTTTC | TRBD1 | TRBV6-6 | . | TRBJ2-6
CASSLVNRGNGELFF | TGTGCCAGCAGCTTAGTAAACAGGGGTAACGGGGAGCTGTTTTTT | TRBD1 | TRBV7-8 | . | TRBJ2-2
CASSEATGGGGETQYF | TGTGCCAGCAGTGAAGCGACAGGGGGCGGTGGAGAGACCCAGTACTTC | TRBD1 | TRBV6-1 | once | TRBJ2-5
CASSIKAKVRQGSNQPQHF | TGTGCCAGTAGTATTAAGGCCAAAGTGAGACAGGGTTCCAATCAGCCCCAGCATTTT | TRBD1 | TRBV19 | . | TRBJ1-5
CASSQDGGGSYNEQFF | TGTGCCAGCAGCCAAGACGGGGGAGGGTCCTACAATGAGCAGTTCTTC | TRBD2 | TRBV3-1/TRBV3-2 | . | TRBJ2-1
CASSLGRNSYEQYF | TGTGCCAGCAGCCTCGGGAGGAACTCCTACGAGCAGTACTTC | TRBD2 | TRBV11-3 | . | TRBJ2-7
CASSELAGVQETQYF | TGTGCCAGCAGTGAACTAGCGGGAGTCCAAGAGACCCAGTACTTC | TRBD2 | TRBV2 | . | TRBJ2-5
CASSRLQGADTEKLFF | TGCGCCAGCAGCCGGTTACAGGGGGCCGACACGGAAAAACTGTTTTTT | TRBD1 | TRBV4-1 | . | TRBJ1-4
CASSLGRGGKEQYF | TGTGCCAGCAGCCTGGGACGGGGAGGGAAGGAGCAGTACTTC | TRBD2 | TRBV7-2 | . | TRBJ2-7
CASRLGQANTEAFF | TGTGCCAGCAGACTTGGACAGGCGAACACTGAAGCTTTCTTT | TRBD1 | TRBV6-5 | . | TRBJ1-1
CASSESTGGNEKLFF | TGTGCCAGCAGTGAGTCGACAGGGGGTAATGAAAAACTGTTTTTT | TRBD1 | TRBV6-1 | . | TRBJ1-4
CASSLMRGAIYNSPLHF | TGTGCCAGCAGTTTAATGCGCGGGGCGATTTATAATTCACCCCTCCACTTT | . | TRBV27 | . | TRBJ1-6
CASSPILSGILQFF | TGTGCCAGCAGCCCCATCCTTAGCGGGATTCTGCAGTTCTTC | TRBD2 | TRBV7-2 | . | TRBJ2-1
CASSLGSGRYNEQFF | TGCGCCAGCAGCTTGGGTAGCGGGAGGTACAATGAGCAGTTCTTC | TRBD2 | TRBV5-1 | . | TRBJ2-1
CASSPSGTSYNEQFF | TGCGCCAGCAGCCCTTCCGGGACTAGTTACAATGAGCAGTTCTTC | TRBD2 | TRBV5-1 | . | TRBJ2-1
CASSLGPDNEQFF | TGTGCCAGCAGCTTAGGCCCAGACAATGAGCAGTTCTTC | . | TRBV11-2 | once | TRBJ2-1
CASSQDGQRNTGELFF | TGTGCCAGCAGCCAAGATGGACAGCGAAACACCGGGGAGCTGTTTTTT | . | TRBV4-2 | few | TRBJ2-2
CASSVDRSRTEAFF | TGTGCCAGCAGTGTCGACAGGTCAAGGACTGAAGCTTTCTTT | . | TRBV2 | . | TRBJ1-1
CASSESGRTGVTEAFF | TGTGCCAGCAGTGAATCTGGGAGGACAGGGGTTACTGAAGCTTTCTTT | TRBD1 | TRBV25-1 | . | TRBJ1-1
CASSFDVLTSAKSSYEQYF | TGTGCCAGCAGCTTCGATGTCTTGACTAGCGCTAAGAGCTCCTACGAGCAGTACTTC | TRBD2 | TRBV7-9 | few | TRBJ2-7
CSVGTSGGSTDTQYF | TGCAGCGTAGGGACTAGCGGGGGTTCGACAGATACGCAGTATTTT | TRBD2 | TRBV29-1 | . | TRBJ2-3
CATSRDRGGGNTIYF | TGTGCCACCAGCAGAGATAGGGGTGGGGGAAACACCATATATTTT | . | TRBV15 | . | TRBJ1-3
CASSFRGSDGEQYF | TGTGCCAGCAGCTTTAGAGGGTCCGATGGCGAGCAGTACTTC | . | TRBV7-2 | . | TRBJ2-7